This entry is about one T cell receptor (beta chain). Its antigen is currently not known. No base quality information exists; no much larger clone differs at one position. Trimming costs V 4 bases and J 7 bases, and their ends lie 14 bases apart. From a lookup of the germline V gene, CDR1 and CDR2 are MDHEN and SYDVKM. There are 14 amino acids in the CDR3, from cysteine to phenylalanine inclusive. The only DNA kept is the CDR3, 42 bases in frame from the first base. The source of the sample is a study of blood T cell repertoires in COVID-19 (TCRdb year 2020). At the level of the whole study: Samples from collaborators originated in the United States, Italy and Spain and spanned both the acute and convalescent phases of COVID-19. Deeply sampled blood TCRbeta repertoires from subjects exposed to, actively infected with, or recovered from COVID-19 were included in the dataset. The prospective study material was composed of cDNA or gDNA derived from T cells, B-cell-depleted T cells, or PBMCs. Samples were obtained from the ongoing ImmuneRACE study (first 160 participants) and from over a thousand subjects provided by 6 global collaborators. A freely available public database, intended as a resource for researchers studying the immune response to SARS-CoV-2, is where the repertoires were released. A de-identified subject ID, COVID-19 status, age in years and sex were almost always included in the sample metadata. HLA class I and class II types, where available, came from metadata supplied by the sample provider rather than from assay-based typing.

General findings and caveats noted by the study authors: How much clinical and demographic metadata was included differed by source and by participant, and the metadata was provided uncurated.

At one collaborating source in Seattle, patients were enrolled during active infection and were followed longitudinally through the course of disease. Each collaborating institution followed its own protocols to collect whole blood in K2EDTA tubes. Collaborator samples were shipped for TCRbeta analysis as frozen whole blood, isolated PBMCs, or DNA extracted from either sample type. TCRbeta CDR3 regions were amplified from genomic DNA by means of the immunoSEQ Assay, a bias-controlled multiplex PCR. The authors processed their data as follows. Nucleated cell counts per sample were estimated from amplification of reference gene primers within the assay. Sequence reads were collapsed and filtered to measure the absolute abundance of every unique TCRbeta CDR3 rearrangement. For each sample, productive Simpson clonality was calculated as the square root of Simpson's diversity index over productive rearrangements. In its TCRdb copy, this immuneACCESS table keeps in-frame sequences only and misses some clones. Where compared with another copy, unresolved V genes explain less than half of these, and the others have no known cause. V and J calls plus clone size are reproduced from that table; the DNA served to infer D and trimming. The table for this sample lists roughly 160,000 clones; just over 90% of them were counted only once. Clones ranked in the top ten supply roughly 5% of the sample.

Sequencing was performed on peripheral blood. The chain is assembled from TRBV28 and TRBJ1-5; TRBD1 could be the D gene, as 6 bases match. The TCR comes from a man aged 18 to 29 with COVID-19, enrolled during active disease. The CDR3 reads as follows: CASSSFTGTQPQHF. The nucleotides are TGTGCCAGCAGTTCGTTTACAGGGACCCAGCCCCAGCATTTT.